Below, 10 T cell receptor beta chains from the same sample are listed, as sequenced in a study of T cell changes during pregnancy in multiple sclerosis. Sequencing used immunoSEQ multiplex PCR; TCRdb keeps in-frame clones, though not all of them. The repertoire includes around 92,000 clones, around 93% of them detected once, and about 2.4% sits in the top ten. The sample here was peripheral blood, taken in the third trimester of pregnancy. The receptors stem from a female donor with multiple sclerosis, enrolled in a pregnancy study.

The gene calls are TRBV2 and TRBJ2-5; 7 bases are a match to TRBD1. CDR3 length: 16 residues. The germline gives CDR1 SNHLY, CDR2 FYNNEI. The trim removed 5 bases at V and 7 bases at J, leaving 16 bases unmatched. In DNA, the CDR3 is TGTGCCAGCAGTTCCTCCCGGGACAGCACCCCAGGGACCCAGTACTTC. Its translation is CASSSSRDSTPGTQYF.

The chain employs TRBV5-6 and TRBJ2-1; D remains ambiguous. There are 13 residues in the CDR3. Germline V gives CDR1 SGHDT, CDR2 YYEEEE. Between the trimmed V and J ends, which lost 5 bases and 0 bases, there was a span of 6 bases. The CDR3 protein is CASSRSSYNEQFF. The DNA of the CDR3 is TGTGCCAGCAGTCGGAGCTCCTACAATGAGCAGTTCTTC.

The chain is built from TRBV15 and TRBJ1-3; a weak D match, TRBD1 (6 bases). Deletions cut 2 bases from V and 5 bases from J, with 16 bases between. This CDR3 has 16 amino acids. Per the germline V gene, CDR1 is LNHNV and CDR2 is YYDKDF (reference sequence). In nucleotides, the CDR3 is TGTGCCACCAGCAGAATCCGGGGGGACAACCGAAACACCATATATTTT. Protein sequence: CATSRIRGDNRNTIYF.

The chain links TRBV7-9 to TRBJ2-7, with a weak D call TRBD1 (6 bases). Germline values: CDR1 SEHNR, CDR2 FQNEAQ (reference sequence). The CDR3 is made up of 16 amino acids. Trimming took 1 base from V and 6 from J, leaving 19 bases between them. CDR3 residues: CASSLGGRQGMTEQYF. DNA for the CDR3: TGTGCCAGCAGCTTAGGGGGGCGGCAGGGTATGACCGAGCAGTACTTC.

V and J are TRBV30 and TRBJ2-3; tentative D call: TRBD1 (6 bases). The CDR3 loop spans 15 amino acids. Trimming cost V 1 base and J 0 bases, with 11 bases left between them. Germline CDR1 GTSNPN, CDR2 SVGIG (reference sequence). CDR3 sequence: CAWSALDSSTDTQYF. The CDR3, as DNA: TGTGCCTGGAGTGCCTTGGACAGTAGCACAGATACGCAGTATTTT.

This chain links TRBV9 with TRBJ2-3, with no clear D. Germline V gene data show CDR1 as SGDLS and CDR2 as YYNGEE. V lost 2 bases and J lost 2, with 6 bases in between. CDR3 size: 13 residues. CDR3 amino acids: CASSVVHTDTQYF. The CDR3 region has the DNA TGTGCCAGCAGCGTTGTCCACACAGATACGCAGTATTTT.

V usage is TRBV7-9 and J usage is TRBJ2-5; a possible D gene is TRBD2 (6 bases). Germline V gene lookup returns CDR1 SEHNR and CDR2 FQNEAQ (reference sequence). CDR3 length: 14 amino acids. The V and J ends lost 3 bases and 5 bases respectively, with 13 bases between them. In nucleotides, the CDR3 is TGTGCCAGCAGCTTGGGAGGCAGGACGGAGACCCAGTACTTC. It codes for CASSLGGRTETQYF. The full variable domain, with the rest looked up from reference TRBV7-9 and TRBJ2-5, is DTGVSQNPRHKITKRGQNVTFRCDPISEHNRLYWYRQTLGQGPEFLTYFQNEAQLEKSRLLSDRFSAERPKGSFSTLEIQRTEQGDSAMYLCASSLGGRTETQYFGPGTRLLVL.

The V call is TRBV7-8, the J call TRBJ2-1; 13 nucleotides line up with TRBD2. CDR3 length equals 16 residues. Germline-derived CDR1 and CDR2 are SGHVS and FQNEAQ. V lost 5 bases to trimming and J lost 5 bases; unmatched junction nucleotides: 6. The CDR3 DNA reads TGTGCCAGCAGCCTTGCTGGGACTAGCGGGAACAATGAGCAGTTCTTC. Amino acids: CASSLAGTSGNNEQFF.

The chain's CDR3 is CASSLIGGTEAFF. The CDR3 nucleotides are TGTGCCAGCAGCTTAATAGGGGGAACTGAAGCTTTCTTT. The rearrangement links TRBV5-4 to TRBJ1-1; a weak D match, TRBD1 (6 bases). The germline V and J ends were trimmed by 2 bases and 5 bases, with 10 bases remaining between them. Germline-derived CDR1 and CDR2 are SGHNT and YYREEE (reference sequence). This CDR3 has 13 amino acids.

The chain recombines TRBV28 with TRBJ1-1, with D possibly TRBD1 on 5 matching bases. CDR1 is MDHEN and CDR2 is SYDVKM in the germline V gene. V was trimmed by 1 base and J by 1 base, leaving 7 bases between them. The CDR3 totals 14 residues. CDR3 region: CASSLLGPNTEAFF. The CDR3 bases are TGTGCCAGCAGTTTATTGGGGCCGAACACTGAAGCTTTCTTT.